Each of the 20 T cell receptor beta chains below was sequenced from the same sample in a study of beta chain features in type 1 diabetes. Expressed TCRB transcripts were sequenced after all isolated RNA was converted to cDNA. Here immunoSEQ multiplex PCR was the method, and the copy in TCRdb shows in-frame clones only, minus some. The profile shows approximately 250,000 clones, around 16% of them singletons. No antigen has been assigned to these receptors. Study observations and caveats: When Type 1 diabetes patients were examined, their TCRB CDR3s proved moderately but significantly shorter in all four CD4+ subsets.

Input material: naive CD4+ T cells from blood. The receptor source for this set is a man aged 25-45 years with type 1 diabetes.

A few counts support this clone. The chain carries TRBV29-1 and TRBJ2-7, with D hard to call. The V gene lost 6 bases and the J gene lost 0 bases, with 15 bases spanning the gap. Germline values: CDR1 SQVTM, CDR2 ANQGSEA. The CDR3 sequence is 14 residues long. The CDR3 coding sequence is TGCAGCGTCACTGTTAGAGGAAGCTCCTACGAGCAGTACTTC. Its translation is CSVTVRGSSYEQYF.

This clone was counted a few times. V gene TRBV4-1 combines with J gene TRBJ2-1, with 9 bases fitting TRBD2. The CDR3 runs to 18 residues. Germline loops: CDR1 MGHRA, CDR2 YSYEKL. J was trimmed by 4 bases and V by 0 bases; bases with no gene match: 10. For the CDR3, the DNA is TGCGCCAGCAGCCAAGATAGGTCTAGCGGGGAGAGATACAATGAGCAGTTCTTC. Protein product: CASSQDRSSGERYNEQFF.

The V and J genes are TRBV19 and TRBJ2-3; maybe TRBD1 (6 bases). Looked up from germline, CDR1 is LNHDA and CDR2 is SQIVND (reference sequence). Trimming removed 9 bases from V and 1 base from J, with 11 bases in between. The CDR3 is made up of 13 amino acids. CDR3 in DNA: TGTGCCAGCAACAGGGAACGCACAGATACGCAGTATTTT. Translation gives CASNRERTDTQYF. The full variable domain, completed using reference TRBV19 and TRBJ2-3, is DGGITQSPKYLFRKEGQNVTLSCEQNLNHDAMYWYRQDPGQGLRLIYYSQIVNDFQKGDIAEGYSVSREKKESFPLTVTSAQKNPTAFYLCASNRERTDTQYFGPGTRLTVL.

This clone was counted between two and nine times. This chain links TRBV27 with TRBJ2-5, with 8 nucleotides matching TRBD1. Trimming at V came to 5 bases and at J to 2 bases, leaving 4 bases not matched to a gene. CDR1 MNHEY and CDR2 SMNVEV come from the germline V gene (reference sequence). The CDR3 loop spans 14 amino acids. CDR3 loop: CASSPTGEQETQYF. In nucleotides, the CDR3 is TGTGCCAGCAGTCCGACAGGGGAACAAGAGACCCAGTACTTC.

This clone appeared a few times. The chain couples TRBV2 to TRBJ2-1; D is undetermined. There are 13 residues in the CDR3. The germline V gene encodes CDR1 SNHLY and CDR2 FYNNEI. The germline V and J ends were trimmed by 3 bases and 6 bases, with 9 bases remaining between them. CDR3 sequence reads: CASSEWWGNEQFF. Written as DNA, the CDR3 is TGTGCCAGCAGTGAGTGGTGGGGCAATGAGCAGTTCTTC.

The table lists this clone with a few counts. This chain connects TRBV18 to TRBJ2-7; D is possibly TRBD1 or TRBD2 (6 bases each). The CDR3 has 16 residues. Germline-derived CDR1 and CDR2 are KGHSH and LQKENI. V gave up 0 bases and J gave up 4 bases, with 16 bases separating them. The CDR3 is CASSPPSLGGSYEQYF. As DNA, the CDR3 is TGTGCCAGCTCACCACCGTCTCTCGGGGGCTCGTACGAGCAGTACTTC.

The chain has TRBV7-8 and TRBJ2-3; 10 nucleotides match TRBD2. CDR3 size: 15 residues. Germline CDR1 SGHVS, CDR2 FQNEAQ. Trimming removed 5 bases from V and 6 bases from J; junction bases left unmatched: 8. DNA for the CDR3: TGTGCCAGCAGCCTACTAAGACTAGCGGGTGATACGCAGTATTTT. Its translation is CASSLLRLAGDTQYF.

The chain couples TRBV7-8 to TRBJ2-3; no reliable D call. V shed 3 bases and J shed 5 bases, with 15 bases lying between them. The V gene's germline CDR1 is SGHVS and CDR2 FQNEAQ. This CDR3 is 15 amino acids long. CDR3 nucleotide sequence: TGTGCCAGCAGCTTTGCCACCATGATCGTAGATACGCAGTATTTT. It specifies CASSFATMIVDTQYF.

The chain couples TRBV25-1 to TRBJ1-1, with 9 positions matching TRBD1. This CDR3 spans 14 amino acids. Germline lookup yields CDR1 MGHDK and CDR2 SYGVNS. The ends lost 5 bases at V and 8 bases at J; junction bases unmatched: 9. The CDR3 protein is CASSPSGTGREAFF. The CDR3 DNA reads as TGTGCCAGCAGTCCCAGCGGGACAGGGAGGGAAGCTTTCTTT.

The rearrangement joins TRBV27 to TRBJ2-6, with 11 bases matching TRBD2. From germline, CDR1 is MNHEY and CDR2 SMNVEV (reference sequence). Losses at the gene ends were 6 bases for V and 0 bases for J; bases not matched to a gene: 4. This CDR3 has 17 residues. The CDR3 here is CASRRLAGSSGANVLTF. CDR3 DNA sequence: TGTGCCAGCAGAAGACTAGCGGGAAGCTCTGGGGCCAACGTCCTGACTTTC. Full variable domain (missing parts from reference TRBV27 and TRBJ2-6): EAQVTQNPRYLITVTGKKLTVTCSQNMNHEYMSWYRQDPGLGLRQIYYSMNVEVTDKGDVPEGYKVSRKEKRNFPLILESPSPNQTSLYFCASRRLAGSSGANVLTFGAGSRLTVL.

The table lists this clone with a few counts. This chain links TRBV29-1 with TRBJ2-1; weak D call: TRBD1 (7 bases). The CDR3 has 13 amino acids. Germline values: CDR1 SQVTM, CDR2 ANQGSEA. V was trimmed by 6 bases and J by 7 bases, leaving 16 bases between them. The CDR3 sequence: CSVAGQSRNEQFF. CDR3 DNA: TGCAGCGTCGCGGGACAGTCGAGAAATGAGCAGTTCTTC.

The chain employs TRBV7-2 and TRBJ2-1; D possibly uses TRBD1 or TRBD2 (5 bases each). Per the germline V gene, CDR1 is SGHTA and CDR2 is FQGNSA. The V and J ends lost 2 bases and 11 bases respectively, with 7 bases between them. CDR3 size: 11 residues. CDR3 in DNA: TGTGCCAGCAGCTTATCGGGACAGCAGTTCTTC. This gives the protein CASSLSGQQFF.

This chain connects TRBV27 to TRBJ2-7; 7 bases map to TRBD2. The CDR3 length is 17 residues. Germline V CDR1 and CDR2: MNHEY, SMNVEV (reference sequence). The V gene end was trimmed by 6 bases and the J gene end by 0 bases; junction bases not matched to a gene: 14. The CDR3 DNA sequence: TGTGCCAGCAGATCGCTGCTGCAGCGGGACTACTCCTACGAGCAGTACTTC. Its translation: CASRSLLQRDYSYEQYF.

The chain joins TRBV14 to TRBJ2-5, with D perhaps being TRBD1 or TRBD2 (5 bases each). Germline CDR1 is SGHDN and CDR2 is FVKESK. Between the trimmed V and J ends, which lost 2 bases and 0 bases, there was a span of 7 bases. This CDR3 has 14 residues. DNA of the CDR3: TGTGCCAGCAGCCAACCGGGACACCAAGAGACCCAGTACTTC. It yields the protein CASSQPGHQETQYF.

The V gene is TRBV29-1, the J gene TRBJ2-7; TRBD1 agrees at 7 bases. This CDR3 has 14 residues. The V segment lost 4 bases and the J segment 6 bases; nucleotides outside the gene matches: 12. The germline gives CDR1 SQVTM, CDR2 ANQGSEA. Here the CDR3 DNA reads TGCAGCGTTGGGGCGACAGGGAGCTCGGGCGAGCAGTACTTC. Its protein product is CSVGATGSSGEQYF.

This chain joins TRBV5-1 and TRBJ1-1; maybe TRBD1 (6 bases). The CDR3 is made up of 14 amino acids. Trimming pared 4 bases from V and 2 bases from J, leaving 12 bases between. Germline assignment: CDR1 SGHRS and CDR2 YFSETQ. As DNA, the CDR3 is TGCGCCAGCAGCCGACAGGCGTCCAACACTGAAGCTTTCTTT. This sequence encodes CASSRQASNTEAFF.

The chain is built from TRBV5-1 and TRBJ1-1; no reliable D call. This CDR3 has 14 residues. Germline-derived CDR1 and CDR2 are SGHRS and YFSETQ. V was pared by 1 base and J by 2 bases, with 9 bases between. The CDR3 spells CASSLLAGNTEAFF. The CDR3 DNA reads TGCGCCAGCAGCTTGTTAGCAGGTAACACTGAAGCTTTCTTT.

This clone was counted only a few times. The chain uses TRBV5-1 and TRBJ2-1, with 11 bases fitting TRBD2. V lost 4 bases to trimming and J lost 5 bases; unmatched junction nucleotides: 5. CDR1 is SGHRS, CDR2 YFSETQ, per germline. The CDR3 is made up of 15 amino acids. The CDR3 sequence: CASSAGTSGNNEQFF. The DNA for the CDR3 is TGCGCCAGCAGCGCGGGGACTAGCGGAAACAATGAGCAGTTCTTC.

The chain has TRBV7-8 and TRBJ2-2, with TRBD1 matching over 10 bases. V shed 6 bases and J 4 bases; nucleotides not matched to a gene: 5. CDR1 and CDR2 from the germline V gene are SGHVS and FQNEAQ. CDR3 length: 15 amino acids. The DNA for the CDR3 is TGTGCCAGCAGGCCCGGGACAGGGGTCACCGGGGAGCTGTTTTTT. Amino acid sequence: CASRPGTGVTGELFF.

This clone was seen only a few times. The chain is built from TRBV29-1 and TRBJ2-3; D gene ambiguous. CDR1 is SQVTM and CDR2 is ANQGSEA in the germline V gene. The CDR3 runs 13 residues. V lost 1 base and J 2 bases, leaving 7 bases between the germline ends. This chain's CDR3 is CSVEGRHTDTQYF. As DNA, the CDR3 is TGCAGCGTTGAAGGCAGGCACACAGATACGCAGTATTTT.